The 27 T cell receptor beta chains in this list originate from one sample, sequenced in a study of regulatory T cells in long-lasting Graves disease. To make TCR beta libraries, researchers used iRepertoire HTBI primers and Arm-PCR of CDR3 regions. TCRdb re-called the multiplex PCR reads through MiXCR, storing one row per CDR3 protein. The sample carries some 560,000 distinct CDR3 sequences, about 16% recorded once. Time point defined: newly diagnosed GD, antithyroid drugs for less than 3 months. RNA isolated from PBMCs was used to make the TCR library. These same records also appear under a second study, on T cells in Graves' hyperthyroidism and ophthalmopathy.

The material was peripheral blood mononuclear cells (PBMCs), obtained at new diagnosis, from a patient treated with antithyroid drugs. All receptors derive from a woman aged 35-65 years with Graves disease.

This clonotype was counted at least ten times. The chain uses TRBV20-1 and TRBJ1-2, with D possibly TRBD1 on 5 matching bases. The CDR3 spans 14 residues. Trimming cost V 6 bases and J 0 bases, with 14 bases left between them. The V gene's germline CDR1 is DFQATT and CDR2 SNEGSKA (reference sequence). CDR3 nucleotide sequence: TGCAGTGCGGAGGGGCCTACCCCTAACTATGGCTACACCTTC. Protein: CSAEGPTPNYGYTF.

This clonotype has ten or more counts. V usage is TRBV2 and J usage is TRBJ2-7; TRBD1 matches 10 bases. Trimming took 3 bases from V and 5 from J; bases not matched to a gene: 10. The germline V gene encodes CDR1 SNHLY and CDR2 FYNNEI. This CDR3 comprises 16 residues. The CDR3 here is CASSDRIPGTGDEQYF. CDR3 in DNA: TGTGCCAGCAGTGACAGAATTCCCGGGACAGGGGACGAGCAGTACTTC.

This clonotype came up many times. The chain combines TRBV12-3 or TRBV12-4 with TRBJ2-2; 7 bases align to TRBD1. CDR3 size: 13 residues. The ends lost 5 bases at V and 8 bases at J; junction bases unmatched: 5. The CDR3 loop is CASSPRQGGELFF. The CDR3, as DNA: TGTGCCAGCAGTCCCAGACAGGGTGGGGAGCTGTTTTTT.

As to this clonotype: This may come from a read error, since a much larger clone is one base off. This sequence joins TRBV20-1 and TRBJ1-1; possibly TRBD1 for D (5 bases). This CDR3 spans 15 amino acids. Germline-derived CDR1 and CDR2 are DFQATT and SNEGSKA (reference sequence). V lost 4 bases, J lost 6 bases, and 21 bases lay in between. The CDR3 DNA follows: TGCAGTGCTAAAGATCCGACGGAGGGGCTTGCTGAAGCTTTCTTT. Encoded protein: CSAKDPTEGLAEAFF.

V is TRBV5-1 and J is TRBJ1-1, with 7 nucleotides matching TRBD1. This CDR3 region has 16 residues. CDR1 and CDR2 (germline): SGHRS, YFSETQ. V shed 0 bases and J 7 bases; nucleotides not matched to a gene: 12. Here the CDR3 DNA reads TGCGCCAGCAGCTTGGAGGGACAGAGCTTAGGTGTTGAAGCTTTCTTT. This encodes CASSLEGQSLGVEAFF.

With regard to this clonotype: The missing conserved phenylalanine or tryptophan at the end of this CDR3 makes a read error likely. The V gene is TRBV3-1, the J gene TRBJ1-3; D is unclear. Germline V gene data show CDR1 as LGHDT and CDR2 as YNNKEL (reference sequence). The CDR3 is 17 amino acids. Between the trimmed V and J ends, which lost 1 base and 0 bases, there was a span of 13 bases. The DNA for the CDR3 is TGTGCCAGCAGCCAAGTAGCTCGGATGAGCTCTGGAAACACCATATATTCT. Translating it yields CASSQVARMSSGNTIYS.

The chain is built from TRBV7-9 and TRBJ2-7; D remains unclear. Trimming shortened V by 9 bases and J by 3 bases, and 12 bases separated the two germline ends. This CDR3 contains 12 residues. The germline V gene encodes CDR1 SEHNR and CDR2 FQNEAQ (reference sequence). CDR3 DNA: TGTGCCAGTTCTGGACGCAACTACGAGCAGTACTTC. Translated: CASSGRNYEQYF. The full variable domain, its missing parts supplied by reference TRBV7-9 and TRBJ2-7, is DTGVSQNPRHKITKRGQNVTFRCDPISEHNRLYWYRQTLGQGPEFLTYFQNEAQLEKSRLLSDRFSAERPKGSFSTLEIQRTEQGDSAMYLCASSGRNYEQYFGPGTRLTVT.

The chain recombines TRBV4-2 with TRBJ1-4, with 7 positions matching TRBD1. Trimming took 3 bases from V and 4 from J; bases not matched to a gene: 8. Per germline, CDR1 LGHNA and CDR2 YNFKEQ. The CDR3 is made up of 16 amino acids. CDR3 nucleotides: TGTGCCAGCAGCCATGGGATTCAGGGGGATAATGAAAAACTGTTTTTT. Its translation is CASSHGIQGDNEKLFF.

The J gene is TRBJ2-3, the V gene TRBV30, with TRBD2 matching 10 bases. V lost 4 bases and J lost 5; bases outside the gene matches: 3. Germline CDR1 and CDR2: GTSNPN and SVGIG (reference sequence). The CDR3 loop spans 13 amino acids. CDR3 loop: CAWTGLALDTQYF. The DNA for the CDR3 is TGTGCCTGGACGGGACTAGCGTTAGATACGCAGTATTTT.

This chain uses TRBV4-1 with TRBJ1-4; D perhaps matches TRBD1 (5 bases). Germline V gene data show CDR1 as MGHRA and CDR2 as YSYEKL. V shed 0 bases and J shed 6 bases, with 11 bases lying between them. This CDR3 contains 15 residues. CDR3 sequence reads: CASSQEPWGYEKLFF. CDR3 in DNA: TGCGCCAGCAGCCAAGAACCCTGGGGGTATGAAAAACTGTTTTTT.

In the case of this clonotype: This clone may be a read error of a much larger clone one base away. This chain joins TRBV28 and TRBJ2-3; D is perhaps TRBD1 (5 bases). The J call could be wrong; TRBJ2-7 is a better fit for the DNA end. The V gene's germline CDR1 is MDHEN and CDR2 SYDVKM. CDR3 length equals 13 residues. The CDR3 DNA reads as TGTGCCAGCATCAATGGGGCCTCTCATGAGCAGTACTTC. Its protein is CASINGASHEQYF.

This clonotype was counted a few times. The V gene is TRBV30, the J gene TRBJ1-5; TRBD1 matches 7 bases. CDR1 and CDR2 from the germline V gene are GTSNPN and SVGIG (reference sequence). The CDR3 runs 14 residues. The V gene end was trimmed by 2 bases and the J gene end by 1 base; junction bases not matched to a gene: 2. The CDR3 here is CAWSRGQSNQPQHF. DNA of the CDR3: TGTGCCTGGAGTCGGGGACAGAGCAATCAGCCCCAGCATTTT. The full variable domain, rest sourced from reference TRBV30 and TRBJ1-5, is SQTIHQWPATLVQPVGSPLSLECTVEGTSNPNLYWYRQAAGRGLQLLFYSVGIGQISSEVPQNLSASRPQDRQFILSSKKLLLSDSGFYLCAWSRGQSNQPQHFGDGTRLSIL.

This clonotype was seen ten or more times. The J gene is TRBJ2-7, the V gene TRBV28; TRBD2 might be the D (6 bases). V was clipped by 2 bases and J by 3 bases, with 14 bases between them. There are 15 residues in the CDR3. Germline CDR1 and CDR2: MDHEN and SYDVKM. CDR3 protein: CASSLLSGTVYEQYF. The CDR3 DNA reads TGTGCCAGCAGTTTACTCTCCGGGACTGTCTACGAGCAGTACTTC. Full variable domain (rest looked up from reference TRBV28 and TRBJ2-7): DVKVTQSSRYLVKRTGEKVFLECVQDMDHENMFWYRQDPGLGLRLIYFSYDVKMKEKGDIPEGYSVSREKKERFSLILESASTNQTSMYLCASSLLSGTVYEQYFGPGTRLTVT.

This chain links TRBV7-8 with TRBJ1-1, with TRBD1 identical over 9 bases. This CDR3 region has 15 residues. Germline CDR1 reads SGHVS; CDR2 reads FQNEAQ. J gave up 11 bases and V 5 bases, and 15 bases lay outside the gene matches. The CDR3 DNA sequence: TGTGCCAGCAGCCGGACGCGGGACAGGGCAGCCCGGGCTTTCTTT. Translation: CASSRTRDRAARAFF.

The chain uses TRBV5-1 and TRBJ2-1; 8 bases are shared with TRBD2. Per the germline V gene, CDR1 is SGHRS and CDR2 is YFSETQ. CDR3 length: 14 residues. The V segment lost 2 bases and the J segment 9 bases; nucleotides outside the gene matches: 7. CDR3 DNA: TGCGCCAGCAGCTTAAACGGGGGGGCGGGTGAGCAGTTCTTC. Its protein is CASSLNGGAGEQFF.

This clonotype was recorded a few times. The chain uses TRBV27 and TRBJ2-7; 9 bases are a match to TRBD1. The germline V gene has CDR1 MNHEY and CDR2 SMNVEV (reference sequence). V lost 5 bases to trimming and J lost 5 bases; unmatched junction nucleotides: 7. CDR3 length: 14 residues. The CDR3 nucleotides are TGTGCCAGCAGTCCCGGGACAGGGAATCACGAGCAGTACTTC. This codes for CASSPGTGNHEQYF.

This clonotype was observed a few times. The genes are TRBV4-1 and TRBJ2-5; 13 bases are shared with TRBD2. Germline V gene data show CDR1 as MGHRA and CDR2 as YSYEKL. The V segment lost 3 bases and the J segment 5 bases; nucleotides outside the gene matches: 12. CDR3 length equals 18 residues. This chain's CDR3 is CASSHPLGLAGPRETQYF. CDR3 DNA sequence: TGCGCCAGCAGCCATCCCCTGGGACTAGCGGGGCCCCGGGAGACCCAGTACTTC.

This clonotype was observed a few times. The CDR3 region has the DNA TGCAGTGCTAGCCACGACAGGGGAACCTACAATGAGCAGTTCTTC. This codes for CSASHDRGTYNEQFF. The chain recombines TRBV20-1 with TRBJ2-1, with TRBD1 identical over 8 bases. This CDR3 spans 15 amino acids. The junction had 6 bases not matched to a gene; V was cut back by 3 bases and J by 2 bases. Germline CDR1 and CDR2: DFQATT and SNEGSKA (reference sequence).

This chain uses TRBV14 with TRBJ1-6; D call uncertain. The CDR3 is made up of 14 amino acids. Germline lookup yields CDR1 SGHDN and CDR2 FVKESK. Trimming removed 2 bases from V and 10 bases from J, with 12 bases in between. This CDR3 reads CASSQSPRRSPLHF. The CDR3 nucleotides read TGTGCCAGCAGCCAATCCCCCAGGAGGTCACCCCTCCACTTT.

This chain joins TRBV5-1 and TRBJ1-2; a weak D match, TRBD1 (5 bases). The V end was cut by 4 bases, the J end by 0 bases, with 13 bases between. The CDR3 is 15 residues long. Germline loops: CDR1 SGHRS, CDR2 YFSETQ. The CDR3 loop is CASSRDGAANYGYTF. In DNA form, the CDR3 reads TGCGCCAGCAGCAGGGACGGGGCGGCTAACTATGGCTACACCTTC.

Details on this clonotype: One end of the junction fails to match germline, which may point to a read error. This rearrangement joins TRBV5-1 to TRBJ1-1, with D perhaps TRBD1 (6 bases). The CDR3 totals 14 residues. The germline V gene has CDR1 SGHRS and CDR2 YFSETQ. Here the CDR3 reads CAGSQGQLNTEAFF. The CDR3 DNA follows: TGCGCCGGCAGCCAAGGACAGTTGAACACTGAAGCTTTCTTT.

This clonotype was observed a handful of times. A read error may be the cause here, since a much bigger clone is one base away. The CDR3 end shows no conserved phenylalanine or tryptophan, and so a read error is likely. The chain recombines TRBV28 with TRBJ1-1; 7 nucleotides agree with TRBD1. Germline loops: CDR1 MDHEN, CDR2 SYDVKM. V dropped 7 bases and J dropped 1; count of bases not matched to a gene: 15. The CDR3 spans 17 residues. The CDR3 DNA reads TGTGCCAGCACCGTAGCCCCCGGGACAGCAAGGAACACTGAAGCTTTCCTT. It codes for CASTVAPGTARNTEAFL.

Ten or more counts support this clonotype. CDR3 DNA: TGTGCCACCAGGACCTGGCAGACTGAAGCTTTCTTT. This codes for CATRTWQTEAFF. V is TRBV15 and J is TRBJ1-1; D unresolved. Germline V gives CDR1 LNHNV, CDR2 YYDKDF (reference sequence). There are 12 residues in the CDR3. V was clipped by 6 bases and J by 5 bases, with 10 bases between them.

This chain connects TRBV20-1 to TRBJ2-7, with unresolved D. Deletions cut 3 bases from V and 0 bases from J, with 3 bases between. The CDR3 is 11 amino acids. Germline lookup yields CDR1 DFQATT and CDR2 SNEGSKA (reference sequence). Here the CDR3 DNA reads TGCAGTGCTAGTGCCTCCTACGAGCAGTACTTC. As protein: CSASASYEQYF.

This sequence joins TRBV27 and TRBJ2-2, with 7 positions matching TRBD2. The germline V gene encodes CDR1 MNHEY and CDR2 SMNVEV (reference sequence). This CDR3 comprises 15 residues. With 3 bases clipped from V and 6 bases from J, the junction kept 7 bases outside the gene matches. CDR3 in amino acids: CASSFGWGGSGELFF. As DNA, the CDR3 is TGTGCCAGCAGTTTCGGGTGGGGGGGTTCCGGGGAGCTGTTTTTT.

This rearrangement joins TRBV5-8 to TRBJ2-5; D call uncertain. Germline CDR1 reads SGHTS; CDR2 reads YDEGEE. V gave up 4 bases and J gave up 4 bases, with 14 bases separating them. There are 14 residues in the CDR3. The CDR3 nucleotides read TGTGCCAGCAGCACCGGGCCCCCTCTAGAGACCCAGTACTTC. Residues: CASSTGPPLETQYF.

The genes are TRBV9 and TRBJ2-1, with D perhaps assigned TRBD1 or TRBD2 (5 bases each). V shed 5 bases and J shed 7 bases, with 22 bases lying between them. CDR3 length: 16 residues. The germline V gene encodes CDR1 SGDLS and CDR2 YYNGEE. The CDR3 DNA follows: TGTGCCAGCAGGGGACCCGCGACCCCAACGGGGAATGAGCAGTTCTTC. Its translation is CASRGPATPTGNEQFF.